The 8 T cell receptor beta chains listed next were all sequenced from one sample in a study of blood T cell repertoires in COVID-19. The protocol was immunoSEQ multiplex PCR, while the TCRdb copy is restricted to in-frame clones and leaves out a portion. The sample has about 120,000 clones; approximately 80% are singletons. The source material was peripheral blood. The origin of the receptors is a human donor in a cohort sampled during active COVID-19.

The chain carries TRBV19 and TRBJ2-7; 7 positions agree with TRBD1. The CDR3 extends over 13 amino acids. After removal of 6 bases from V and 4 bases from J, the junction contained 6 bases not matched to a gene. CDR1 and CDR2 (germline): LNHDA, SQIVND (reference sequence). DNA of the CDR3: TGTGCCAGTAGCCCGGGACAGCAGTACGAGCAGTACTTC. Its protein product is CASSPGQQYEQYF.

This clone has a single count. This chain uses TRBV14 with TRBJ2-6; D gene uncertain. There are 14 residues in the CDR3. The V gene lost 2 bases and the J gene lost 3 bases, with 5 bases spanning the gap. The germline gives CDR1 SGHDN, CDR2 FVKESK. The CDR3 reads CASSQLLGANVLTF. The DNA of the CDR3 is TGTGCCAGCAGCCAACTCCTTGGGGCCAACGTCCTGACTTTC.

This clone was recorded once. The CDR3 loop is CASSLAGPLGEQYF. In DNA, the CDR3 is TGTGCCAGCAGCTTGGCGGGTCCTCTGGGCGAGCAGTACTTC. V usage is TRBV7-3 and J usage is TRBJ2-7; TRBD2 might be the D (5 bases). Germline CDR1 SGHTA, CDR2 FQGTGA. The CDR3 runs 14 residues. Trimming cost V 3 bases and J 6 bases, with 15 bases left between them.

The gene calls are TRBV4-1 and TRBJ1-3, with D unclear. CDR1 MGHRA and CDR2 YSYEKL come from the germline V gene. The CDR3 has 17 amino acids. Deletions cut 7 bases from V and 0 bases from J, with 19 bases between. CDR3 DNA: TGCGCCAGCACCCTAAGCCCGGGGATCAGCTCTGGAAACACCATATATTTT. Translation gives CASTLSPGISSGNTIYF.

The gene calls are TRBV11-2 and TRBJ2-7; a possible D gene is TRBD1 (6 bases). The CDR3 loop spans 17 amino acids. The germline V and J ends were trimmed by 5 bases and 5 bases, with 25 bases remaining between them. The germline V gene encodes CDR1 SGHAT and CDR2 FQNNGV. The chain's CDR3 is CASSLRDNSYLVHEQYF. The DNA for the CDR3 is TGTGCCAGCAGCCTCCGGGACAATTCGTATTTAGTCCACGAGCAGTACTTC.

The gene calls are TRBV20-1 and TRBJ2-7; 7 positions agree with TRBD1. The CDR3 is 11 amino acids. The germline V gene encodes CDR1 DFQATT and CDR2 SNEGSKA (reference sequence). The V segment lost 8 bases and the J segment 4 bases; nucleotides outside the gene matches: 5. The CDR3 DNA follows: TGCAGTTTCCAACAGGGGTACGAGCAGTACTTC. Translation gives CSFQQGYEQYF.

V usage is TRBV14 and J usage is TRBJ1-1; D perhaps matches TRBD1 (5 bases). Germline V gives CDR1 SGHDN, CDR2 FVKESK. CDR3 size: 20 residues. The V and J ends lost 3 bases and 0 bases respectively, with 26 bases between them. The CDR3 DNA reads TGTGCCAGCAGCCATATCACGGGGGATGAACCAGACGGCCTGAACACTGAAGCTTTCTTT. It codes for CASSHITGDEPDGLNTEAFF.

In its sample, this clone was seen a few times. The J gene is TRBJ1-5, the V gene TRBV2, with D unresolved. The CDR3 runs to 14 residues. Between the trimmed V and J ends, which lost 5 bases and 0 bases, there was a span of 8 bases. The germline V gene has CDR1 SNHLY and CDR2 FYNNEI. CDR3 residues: CASSSGPSNQPQHF. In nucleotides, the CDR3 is TGTGCCAGCAGTAGCGGACCTAGCAATCAGCCCCAGCATTTT.